Shown below are 32 T cell receptor beta chains from a single sample sequenced in a study of T cells in Graves' hyperthyroidism and ophthalmopathy. Amplification yielded TCR beta CDR3 regions, with RNA transcripts as the source. The HTBI primer set was used in a first-round RT-PCR of the TCR CDR3. MiXCR was run by TCRdb on the multiplex PCR reads, yielding one entry per CDR3 protein. The table has 450,000 to 500,000 distinct CDR3 sequences, about 20% seen once. Material: blood. The receptors originated from a woman in her 70s with Graves' ophthalmopathy.

The chain recombines TRBV28 with TRBJ1-3, with D possibly being TRBD1 (6 bases). The CDR3 spans 14 residues. Germline V gene data show CDR1 as MDHEN and CDR2 as SYDVKM. The V end lost 7 bases, the J end lost 4 bases, and 14 bases lay between the germline ends. As DNA, the CDR3 is TGTGCCAGCACCTGGGGGCAAGCCGGAAACACCATATATTTT. As protein: CASTWGQAGNTIYF.

The table lists this clonotype with a few counts. The chain combines TRBV12-3 or TRBV12-4 with TRBJ2-3, with D uncertain. CDR3 length: 18 residues. Trimming left V 3 bases short and J 5 bases short, with 24 bases between. CDR3 bases: TGTGCCAGCAGTTTCGCCCCCTTAAGCGAGAGTCGTGGAGATACGCAGTATTTT. This encodes CASSFAPLSESRGDTQYF.

This clonotype turned up a few times. The CDR3 reads CASSVGPTINNSPLHF. Here the CDR3 DNA reads TGTGCCAGTAGTGTCGGACCGACGATTAATAATTCACCCCTCCACTTT. This chain links TRBV19 with TRBJ1-6, with D unresolved. The CDR3 is made up of 16 amino acids. Germline CDR1 and CDR2: LNHDA and SQIVND (reference sequence). The V end was cut by 5 bases, the J end by 5 bases, with 16 bases between.

The chain recombines TRBV28 with TRBJ2-7, with a tentative D call TRBD1 (6 bases). The CDR3 spans 13 residues. V was pared by 8 bases and J by 8 bases, with 19 bases between. The germline V gene encodes CDR1 MDHEN and CDR2 SYDVKM. Written as DNA, the CDR3 is TGTGCCAGCTCACGGGCAGGGGAAGTAAAGCAGTACTTC. It yields the protein CASSRAGEVKQYF.

The chain uses TRBV20-1 and TRBJ2-1; D possibly uses TRBD1 or TRBD2 (5 bases each). CDR3 size: 11 residues. The germline V gene has CDR1 DFQATT and CDR2 SNEGSKA (reference sequence). CDR3 nucleotides: TGCAGGGGGGATCGTTTGAATGAGCAGTTCTTC. It encodes CRGDRLNEQFF.

This chain joins TRBV3-1 and TRBJ2-7; 12 positions agree with TRBD2. There are 17 residues in the CDR3. Germline CDR1 and CDR2: LGHDT and YNNKEL (reference sequence). V was pared by 4 bases and J by 2 bases, with 9 bases of the junction left unmatched. The CDR3 DNA sequence: TGTGCCAGCAGCCCCCAACGGGCTAGCGGGAGGGCCTACGAGCAGTACTTC. Its protein is CASSPQRASGRAYEQYF.

The chain employs TRBV6-1 and TRBJ1-2; D is undetermined. The CDR3 is 16 amino acids. Trimming left V 6 bases short and J 1 base short, with 18 bases between. Germline V gene lookup returns CDR1 MNHNS and CDR2 SASEGT. CDR3 sequence (DNA): TGTGCCAGCAGCGCCGCGAGAGGGAACGGTAACTATGGCTACACCTTC. Translation: CASSAARGNGNYGYTF.

In this sample, this clonotype turned up a few times. Possible read error: a much larger clone is one base away. The chain carries TRBV12-3 or TRBV12-4 and TRBJ2-5; D unresolved. This CDR3 spans 14 amino acids. Trimming stripped 8 bases from V and 1 base from J, with 14 bases between. CDR3 sequence (DNA): TGTGCCAGCGGGTTGGGCAGAACCCAAGAGACCCAGTACTTC. It codes for CASGLGRTQETQYF.

The V and J genes are TRBV28 and TRBJ1-6, with 9 nucleotides matching TRBD1. This CDR3 has 14 residues. V was clipped by 7 bases and J by 18 bases; unmatched bases: 16. Germline CDR1 reads MDHEN; CDR2 reads SYDVKM. The DNA for the CDR3 is TGTGCCAGCAAAGTGGACAGGGGTCTCCAAAGGCACCACTTT. This gives the protein CASKVDRGLQRHHF.

Ten or more counts support this clonotype. The rearrangement links TRBV6-2 or TRBV6-3 to TRBJ2-1, with 7 bases identical to TRBD2. CDR3 size: 13 residues. The V gene's germline CDR1 is MNHEY and CDR2 SVGEGT. J was trimmed by 5 bases and V by 7 bases; bases with no gene match: 5. For the CDR3, the DNA is TGTGCCAGCACCGGGGACTACAACAATGAGCAGTTCTTC. Protein sequence: CASTGDYNNEQFF.

This clonotype was observed a few times. The rearrangement joins TRBV7-8 to TRBJ2-5; 7 bases map to TRBD1. CDR3 length: 14 amino acids. J was trimmed by 5 bases and V by 4 bases; bases with no gene match: 7. Germline V gene sequence: CDR1 SGHVS, CDR2 FQNEAQ. The CDR3: CASSSLTGKETQYF. CDR3 in DNA: TGTGCCAGCAGCTCTCTGACAGGGAAGGAGACCCAGTACTTC.

The chain combines TRBV5-1 with TRBJ2-7; a weak D match, TRBD2 (6 bases). The CDR3 has 14 residues. Germline V gene data show CDR1 as SGHRS and CDR2 as YFSETQ. With 2 bases removed from V and 2 bases from J, the gap between germline ends came to 11 bases. This CDR3 is CASSLRDSAYEQYF. The CDR3 coding sequence is TGCGCCAGCAGCTTAAGGGACTCCGCCTACGAGCAGTACTTC.

The rearrangement links TRBV28 to TRBJ1-2, with 8 bases matching TRBD1. The germline CDR1 and CDR2 sequences are MDHEN and SYDVKM. The CDR3 is 13 residues long. Trimming at V came to 6 bases and at J to 4 bases, leaving 4 bases not matched to a gene. The CDR3 DNA sequence: TGTGCCAGCAGGGACAGGGCGACCTATGGCTACACCTTC. This encodes CASRDRATYGYTF.

This clonotype was observed a handful of times. The chain has TRBV24-1 and TRBJ2-2; D is possibly TRBD1 or TRBD2 (5 bases each). Germline CDR1 KGHDR, CDR2 SFDVKD. The CDR3 consists of 15 residues. The V end was cut by 1 base, the J end by 6 bases, with 11 bases between. The CDR3 sequence is CATSDLRGVSGELFF. CDR3 bases: TGTGCCACCAGTGATTTACGAGGGGTTTCCGGGGAGCTGTTTTTT.

To note about this clonotype: Since a much larger clone is just one base distant, this may be a read error. The chain carries TRBV7-2 and TRBJ2-5; D might be TRBD1 (6 bases). The CDR3 has 15 amino acids. Trimming removed 1 base at V and 7 bases at J, with 16 bases between. Germline V gene sequence: CDR1 SGHTA, CDR2 FQGNSA. The CDR3 sequence: CTSSLVGTPTGTQYF. The CDR3 DNA sequence: TGTACCAGCAGCTTAGTCGGGACACCAACGGGGACCCAGTACTTC.

As for this clonotype: A much larger clonotype is one base distant, so this may be a read error. Here the CDR3 omits its conserved ending phenylalanine or tryptophan, so a read error is the likely source. V and J are TRBV12-3 or TRBV12-4 and TRBJ2-7; TRBD2 matches 11 bases. The trim removed 6 bases at V and 6 bases at J, leaving 7 bases unmatched. This CDR3 region has 14 residues. CDR3 amino acids: CASRPTSGSFEQYL. CDR3 bases: TGTGCCAGCAGACCCACTAGCGGGAGCTTCGAGCAGTACCTC.

This clonotype is a singleton in its sample. The chain joins TRBV9 to TRBJ2-7; D may be TRBD2 (6 bases). Germline V CDR1 and CDR2: SGDLS, YYNGEE. CDR3 length equals 13 residues. V lost 3 bases and J lost 3, with 10 bases in between. CDR3 sequence: CASSASDHYEQYF. The CDR3 bases are TGTGCCAGCAGCGCTAGCGACCACTACGAGCAGTACTTC.

This clonotype was seen repeatedly, ten times or more. This sequence joins TRBV11-2 and TRBJ2-3; TRBD2 might be the D (6 bases). The CDR3 has 15 residues. The V end lost 1 base, the J end lost 1 base, and 9 bases lay between the germline ends. CDR1 and CDR2 (germline): SGHAT, FQNNGV. CDR3 loop: CASSLAGDRTDTQYF. The CDR3 bases are TGTGCCAGCAGCTTAGCGGGAGACCGCACAGATACGCAGTATTTT.

This clonotype has a count of ten or more. The V and J genes are TRBV28 and TRBJ2-1; a possible D gene is TRBD1 (5 bases). The CDR3 loop spans 14 amino acids. Germline CDR1 is MDHEN and CDR2 is SYDVKM. V lost 1 base and J lost 8, with 12 bases in between. The CDR3 sequence: CASSLFLGVDEQFF. In DNA, the CDR3 is TGTGCCAGCAGTTTATTCTTAGGGGTCGATGAGCAGTTCTTC.

The chain employs TRBV20-1 and TRBJ2-7, with 7 positions matching TRBD1. The CDR3 contains 11 residues. The trim removed 8 bases at V and 3 bases at J, leaving 4 bases unmatched. The V gene's germline CDR1 is DFQATT and CDR2 SNEGSKA (reference sequence). Written as DNA, the CDR3 is TGCAGTACAGGGACAGTCTACGAGCAGTACTTC. It yields the protein CSTGTVYEQYF.

Only a few counts were recorded for this clonotype. This rearrangement joins TRBV4-3 to TRBJ2-1; 9 bases fit TRBD2. CDR3 length: 18 residues. The germline V gene encodes CDR1 LGHNA and CDR2 YSLEER. V was pared by 0 bases and J by 4 bases, with 10 bases of the junction left unmatched. Here the CDR3 reads CASSQDVNGGGGYNEQFF. CDR3 coding DNA: TGCGCCAGCAGCCAAGATGTTAATGGCGGGGGGGGGTACAATGAGCAGTTCTTC.

A remark on this clonotype: Just one base apart from a much larger clone, this may be a read error. The chain joins TRBV12-3 or TRBV12-4 to TRBJ2-2, with D perhaps TRBD2 (5 bases). This CDR3 spans 15 amino acids. The CDR3 spells CASSRAGGNIGELFF. DNA for the CDR3: TGTGCCAGCAGCCGGGCGGGTGGTAACATCGGGGAGCTGTTTTTT.

As regards this clonotype: A single base separates this from a much larger clone, so it may be a read error. CDR3 region: CVSGSPSDTQYF. CDR3 coding DNA: TGTGTCAGCGGGAGTCCCTCAGATACGCAGTATTTT. V usage is TRBV3-1 and J usage is TRBJ2-3, with 8 bases fitting TRBD2. Germline loops: CDR1 LGHDT, CDR2 YNNKEL (reference sequence). The CDR3 contains 12 residues.

CDR3: CASSLLGEGAEQYF. As DNA, the CDR3 is TGTGCCAGCAGTTTATTGGGGGAGGGGGCCGAGCAGTACTTC. The chain couples TRBV27 to TRBJ2-7; tentatively, D is TRBD1 or TRBD2 (7 bases each). V lost 1 base to trimming and J lost 6 bases, with 13 bases between them. Germline CDR1 reads MNHEY; CDR2 reads SMNVEV (reference sequence). The CDR3 contains 14 residues.

This clonotype came up a few times. V gene TRBV2 combines with J gene TRBJ2-7; TRBD2 matches 8 bases. Germline V CDR1 and CDR2: SNHLY, FYNNEI. The V and J ends lost 6 bases and 3 bases, in that order; junction bases with no gene match: 7. There are 14 residues in the CDR3. The CDR3 region is CASRGLAGNYEQYF. The CDR3 DNA sequence: TGTGCCAGCAGGGGGCTAGCGGGTAACTACGAGCAGTACTTC.

This clonotype appeared many times. The chain has TRBV20-1 and TRBJ1-2; weak D call: TRBD1 (5 bases). This CDR3 has 11 amino acids. Germline V gene lookup returns CDR1 DFQATT and CDR2 SNEGSKA (reference sequence). V lost 4 bases and J lost 8, with 11 bases in between. The CDR3 loop reads CSATQGGGYTF. The DNA for the CDR3 is TGCAGTGCTACCCAGGGTGGGGGCTACACCTTC.

This clonotype was observed at least ten times. This chain links TRBV11-2 with TRBJ2-7; possibly TRBD2 for D (7 bases). CDR1 is SGHAT and CDR2 is FQNNGV in the germline V gene. Between the trimmed V and J ends, which lost 4 bases and 2 bases, there was a span of 12 bases. The CDR3 loop spans 14 amino acids. CDR3 residues: CASSSWGGTYEQYF. The CDR3 DNA follows: TGTGCCAGCAGCTCTTGGGGGGGCACCTACGAGCAGTACTTC. The full variable domain, its missing parts supplied by reference TRBV11-2 and TRBJ2-7, is EAGVAQSPRYKIIEKRQSVAFWCNPISGHATLYWYQQILGQGPKLLIQFQNNGVVDDSQLPKDRFSAERLKGVDSTLKIQPAKLEDSAVYLCASSSWGGTYEQYFGPGTRLTVT.

The chain uses TRBV2 and TRBJ1-1; no clear D. CDR3 size: 12 residues. V lost 2 bases to trimming and J lost 3 bases, with 4 bases between them. Per germline, CDR1 SNHLY and CDR2 FYNNEI. The CDR3, as DNA: TGTGCCAGCAGTGAACCCTACACTGAAGCTTTCTTT. It specifies CASSEPYTEAFF.

The chain combines TRBV7-3 with TRBJ1-3; 7 positions match TRBD1. Germline V lookup: CDR1 SGHTA, CDR2 FQGTGA. The CDR3 is made up of 16 amino acids. The junction had 12 bases not matched to a gene; V was cut back by 4 bases and J by 6 bases. The CDR3 region is CASSSTPRGRENTIYF. CDR3 coding DNA: TGTGCCAGCAGCTCGACCCCAAGGGGGCGAGAAAACACCATATATTTT.

V is TRBV7-9 and J is TRBJ2-1, with no clear D. V was cut by 1 base and J by 10 bases, with 11 bases left in between. Looked up from germline, CDR1 is SEHNR and CDR2 is FQNEAQ (reference sequence). This CDR3 contains 13 residues. The DNA of the CDR3 is TGTGCCAGCAGCTTAGGCAGTGAGCCGGAGCAGTTCTTC. Translated: CASSLGSEPEQFF.

This clonotype came up many times. The rearrangement uses TRBV11-3 and TRBJ1-1; TRBD1 matches 8 bases. This CDR3 is built from 14 residues. Germline V gene lookup returns CDR1 SGHNT and CDR2 YENEEA. V dropped 4 bases and J dropped 1; count of bases not matched to a gene: 2. This chain's CDR3 is CASSSGGSNTEAFF. CDR3 coding DNA: TGTGCCAGCAGCTCAGGGGGCTCGAACACTGAAGCTTTCTTT.

This clonotype was seen repeatedly, ten times or more. The chain carries TRBV24-1 and TRBJ1-2; perhaps TRBD1 as D (5 bases). The germline V and J ends were trimmed by 3 bases and 2 bases, with 6 bases remaining between them. The CDR3 loop spans 13 amino acids. Germline V gene sequence: CDR1 KGHDR, CDR2 SFDVKD. The CDR3 region is CATSDAGNYGYTF. Written as DNA, the CDR3 is TGTGCCACCAGTGATGCAGGGAACTATGGCTACACCTTC.